This T cell receptor (beta chain) was sequenced in a study of Graves' ophthalmopathy and Graves' hyperthyroidism. This clonotype was counted at least ten times. TCR beta CDR3 regions were amplified from RNA transcripts. Second-round multiplex PCR followed a first-round RT-PCR using HTBI primers. One entry per CDR3 protein, called by TCRdb with MiXCR from the multiplex PCR reads. The sample lists some 400,000 distinct CDR3 sequences, 15% to 20% seen once, with 1.6% in the top ten. The PBMCs had their origin in 10 ml of fresh peripheral blood. The germline CDR1 and CDR2 sequences are SGDLS and YYNGEE. There are 16 residues in the CDR3. Trimming took 4 bases from V and 2 from J; bases not matched to a gene: 6.

This TCR came from a woman aged 18-30 years with Graves' ophthalmopathy. The chain joins TRBV9 to TRBJ1-3; TRBD1 agrees at 10 bases. Sample: peripheral blood. The DNA of the CDR3 is TGTGCCAGCAGCCTGTTGACAGGGGGCACTGGAAACACCATATATTTT. Its translation is CASSLLTGGTGNTIYF.